This TCR beta chain was identified during a study of vaccination effects on CD4 cells after COVID-19. Generated by immunoSEQ multiplex PCR, the TCRdb table keeps only in-frame clones and is missing some. The data hold 20,000 to 25,000 clones, with around 76% observed a single time. Sequencing in the ViraFEST assay came after antigen-specific CD4+ T cells had been expanded with viral peptide pools, which were used to stimulate PBMC. Once cultured for approximately ten days, the cells underwent separation to obtain CD4+ T cells. Vaccine recipients, nucleocapsid antibody negative, had no prior SARS-CoV-2 infection. Culturing of a few million PBMC per well took place with approximately 9.3 IU/ml IL-2 and about 9.3 ug/ml peptides. Cultures got half-medium changes with IL-2 on days 3 and 7. This clone was observed a few times. Antigen: not known. CDR1 and CDR2 (germline): SGHNT, YYREEE (reference sequence). The CDR3 consists of 12 residues. J gave up 9 bases and V 4 bases, and 4 bases lay outside the gene matches.

The study, taken as a whole, reports: Pronounced clonal contraction occurred in clones induced by infection and by vaccine late after vaccination. Early post-infection timepoints were absent, and convalescent patients were few.

This sequence was found in a human donor who received a COVID-19 vaccine. The material sequenced was CD4+ T cells from PBMCs cultured with HCoV-NL63 spike peptides, taken before COVID-19 vaccination. V usage is TRBV5-4 and J usage is TRBJ2-1; TRBD2 agrees at 7 bases. The CDR3 spells CASSARLAEQFF. For the CDR3, the DNA is TGTGCCAGCAGCGCCCGACTAGCTGAGCAGTTCTTC.